Below are 2 T cell receptor beta chains sequenced from a single sample in a study of cytomegalovirus exposure and HLA in healthy donors listed by TCRdb under 2017. Library creation used the immunoSEQ multiplex PCR assay. For the multiplex PCR, a mixture combining 60 forward primers for TCR Vbeta segments and 13 reverse primers for TCR Jbeta segments was used. TCRdb retrieved this table from immuneACCESS and kept in-frame rearrangements only. Not all clones are present; in checked studies, unresolved V genes account for under half, and no reason is known for the remainder. The record for this sample contains 74,000 or so clones. About 1.5% of the sample lies in the top ten. Sequences were obtained from PBMCs. The receptor set was obtained from a woman aged 55-70 years in good health and CMV-seronegative.

The chain recombines TRBV18 with TRBJ2-7; 11 nucleotides agree with TRBD1. This CDR3 has 15 amino acids. CDR1 is KGHSH, CDR2 LQKENI, per germline. V gave up 3 bases and J gave up 2 bases; unmatched junction bases: 3. Written as DNA, the CDR3 is TGTGCCAGCTCACCTCCGGGACAGGGGGCCTACGAGCAGTACTTC. It specifies CASSPPGQGAYEQYF.

In DNA form, the CDR3 reads TGCGCCAGCAGCTTTGAACAGAGCACCGGGGAGCTGTTTTTT. Its translation is CASSFEQSTGELFF. This chain connects TRBV5-1 to TRBJ2-2, with D unresolved. CDR3 length equals 14 residues. CDR1 is SGHRS, CDR2 YFSETQ, per germline. The V end lost 2 bases, the J end lost 4 bases, and 9 bases lay between the germline ends.